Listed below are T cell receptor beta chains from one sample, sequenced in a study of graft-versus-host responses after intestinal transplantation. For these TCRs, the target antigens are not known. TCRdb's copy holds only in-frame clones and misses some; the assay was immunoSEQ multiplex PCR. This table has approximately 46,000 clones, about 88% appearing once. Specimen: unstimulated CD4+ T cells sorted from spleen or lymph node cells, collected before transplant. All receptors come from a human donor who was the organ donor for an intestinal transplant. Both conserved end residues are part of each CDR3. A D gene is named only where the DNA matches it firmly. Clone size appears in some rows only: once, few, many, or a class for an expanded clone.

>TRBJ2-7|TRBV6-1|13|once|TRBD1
CASSKGTDYEQYF
TGTGCCAGCAGTAAGGGGACAGATTACGAGCAGTACTTC
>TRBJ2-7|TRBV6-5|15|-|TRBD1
CASSYPGQGLNEQYF
TGTGCCAGCAGTTATCCGGGACAGGGGCTTAACGAGCAGTACTTC
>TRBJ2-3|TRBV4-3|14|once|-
CASSQGSRPDTQYF
TGCGCCAGCAGCCAAGGATCTAGACCAGATACGCAGTATTTT
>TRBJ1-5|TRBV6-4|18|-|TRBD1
CASSDPPGGAGGNQPQHF
TGTGCCAGCAGTGACCCGCCAGGGGGCGCGGGTGGCAATCAGCCCCAGCATTTT
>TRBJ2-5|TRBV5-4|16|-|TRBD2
CASSPGPTSGQETQYF
TGTGCCAGCAGCCCTGGACCGACTAGCGGCCAAGAGACCCAGTACTTC
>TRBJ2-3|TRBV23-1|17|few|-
CASSQSMGPVDPDTQYF
TGCGCCAGCAGTCAATCGATGGGACCGGTAGACCCAGATACGCAGTATTTT
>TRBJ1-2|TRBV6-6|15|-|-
CASSPAAGETYGYTF
TGTGCCAGCAGCCCTGCGGCAGGGGAAACCTATGGCTACACCTTC
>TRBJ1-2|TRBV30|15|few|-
CAWSLQRGGRKGYTF
TGTGCCTGGAGCCTACAAAGGGGGGGAAGGAAGGGCTACACCTTC
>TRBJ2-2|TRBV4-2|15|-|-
CASSQVNRNTGELFF
TGTGCCAGCAGCCAAGTAAACCGGAACACCGGGGAGCTGTTTTTT
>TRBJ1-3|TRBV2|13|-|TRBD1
CASSEARGNTIYF
TGTGCCAGCAGTGAAGCCAGGGGGAACACCATATATTTT
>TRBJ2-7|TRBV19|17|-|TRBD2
CASSIDRGTSGAYEQYF
TGTGCCAGTAGTATAGATAGAGGGACTAGCGGAGCTTACGAGCAGTACTTC
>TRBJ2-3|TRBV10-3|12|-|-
CAISGGADTQYF
TGTGCCATCAGTGGAGGGGCAGATACGCAGTATTTT
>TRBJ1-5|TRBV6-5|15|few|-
CASSYGGASNQPQHF
TGTGCCAGCAGTTACGGGGGGGCTAGCAATCAGCCCCAGCATTTT
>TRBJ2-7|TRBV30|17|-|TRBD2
CAWNPGILSSGSYEQYF
TGTGCCTGGAACCCCGGGATACTTTCTAGCGGGAGTTACGAGCAGTACTTC
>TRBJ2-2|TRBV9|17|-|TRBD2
CASSVGPLAGEVGELFF
TGTGCCAGCAGCGTAGGACCACTAGCGGGAGAAGTCGGGGAGCTGTTTTTT
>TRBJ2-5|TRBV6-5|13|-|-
CASSLWGEETQYF
TGTGCCAGCAGTTTATGGGGGGAAGAGACCCAGTACTTC
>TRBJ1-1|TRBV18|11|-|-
CASSPSREAFF
TGTGCCAGCTCACCTAGTAGGGAAGCTTTCTTT
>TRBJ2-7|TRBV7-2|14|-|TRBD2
CASRLAGRTYEQYF
TGTGCCAGCAGGTTAGCGGGACGTACCTACGAGCAGTACTTC
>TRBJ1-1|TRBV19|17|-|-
CASRGTRARSRSTEAFF
TGTGCCAGTAGAGGTACCAGGGCTCGATCGAGGAGCACTGAAGCTTTCTTT
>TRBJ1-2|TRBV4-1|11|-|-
CASSIYSGYTF
TGCGCCAGCAGCATTTATAGCGGCTACACCTTC
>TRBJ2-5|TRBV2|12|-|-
CASALRQETQYF
TGTGCCAGCGCTCTCAGACAGGAGACCCAGTACTTC
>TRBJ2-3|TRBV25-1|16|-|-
CASSAKVAGGTDTQYF
TGTGCCAGCAGTGCGAAGGTGGCAGGGGGCACAGATACGCAGTATTTT
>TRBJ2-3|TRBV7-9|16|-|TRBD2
CASSLGLAGTADTQYF
TGTGCCAGCAGCTTAGGGCTAGCGGGGACGGCAGATACGCAGTATTTT
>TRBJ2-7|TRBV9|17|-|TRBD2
CASSVGLAGEGFYEQYF
TGTGCCAGCAGCGTAGGACTAGCGGGAGAGGGTTTCTACGAGCAGTACTTC
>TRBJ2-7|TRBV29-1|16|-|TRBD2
CSVEDQTSGTSYEQYF
TGCAGCGTTGAAGATCAAACTAGCGGGACCTCCTACGAGCAGTACTTC
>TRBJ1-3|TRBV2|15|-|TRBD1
CASSLTGPSGNTIYF
TGTGCCAGCAGCCTGACAGGGCCCTCTGGAAACACCATATATTTT
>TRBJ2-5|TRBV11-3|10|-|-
CASSLETQYF
TGTGCCAGCAGCTTAGAGACCCAGTACTTC
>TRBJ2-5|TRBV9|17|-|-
CASSVEPDLGTIGTQYF
TGTGCCAGCAGCGTAGAGCCAGATTTGGGCACAATCGGGACCCAGTACTTC
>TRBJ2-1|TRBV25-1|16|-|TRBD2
CASSEGERGSYNEQFF
TGTGCCAGCAGTGAAGGGGAGCGGGGCTCCTACAATGAGCAGTTCTTC